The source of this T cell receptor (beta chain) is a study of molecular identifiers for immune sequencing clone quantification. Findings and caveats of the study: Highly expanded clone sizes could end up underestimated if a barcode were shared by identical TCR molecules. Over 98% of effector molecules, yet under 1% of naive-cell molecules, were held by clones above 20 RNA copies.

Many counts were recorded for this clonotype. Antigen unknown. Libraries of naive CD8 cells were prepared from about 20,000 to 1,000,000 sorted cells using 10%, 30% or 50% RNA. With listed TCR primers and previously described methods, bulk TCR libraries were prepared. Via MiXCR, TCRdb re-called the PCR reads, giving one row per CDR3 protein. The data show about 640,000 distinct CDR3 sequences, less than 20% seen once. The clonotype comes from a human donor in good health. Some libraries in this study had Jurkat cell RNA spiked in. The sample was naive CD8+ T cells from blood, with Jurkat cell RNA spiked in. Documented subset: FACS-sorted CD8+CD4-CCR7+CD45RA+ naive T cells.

Here the CDR3 reads CSVPLIGPGKTQYF. The CDR3 nucleotides are TGCAGCGTCCCCCTTATCGGGCCGGGGAAGACCCAGTACTTC. The V call is TRBV29-1, the J call TRBJ2-5, with D perhaps TRBD2 (5 bases). From germline, CDR1 is SQVTM and CDR2 ANQGSEA. The V gene lost 6 bases and the J gene lost 6 bases, with 20 bases spanning the gap. The CDR3 consists of 14 residues.